The next 19 T cell receptor beta chains were all read from a single sample in a study of patients and donors after allogeneic stem cell transplantation. TCRdb redid the calling of the RT-PCR reads with MiXCR, one entry per CDR3 protein. The repertoire holds approximately 200,000 distinct CDR3 sequences, about 14% seen once, with more than 9% in the top ten. Specimen: blood, either unsorted or a sorted T cell fraction (not recorded which). Receptors originate from a human donor who was either an allogeneic HSCT recipient or a stem cell or donor lymphocyte infusion donor (not recorded which). It is not recorded whose cells these are; they may come from a transplant donor.

This clonotype occurred a few times. The rearrangement uses TRBV20-1 and TRBJ2-7; 7 nucleotides align to TRBD2. Germline V gene data show CDR1 as DFQATT and CDR2 as SNEGSKA (reference sequence). The V gene end was trimmed by 3 bases and the J gene end by 9 bases; junction bases not matched to a gene: 17. The CDR3 sequence is 15 residues long. The CDR3 loop reads CSASIGLDGGQGQYF. The DNA for the CDR3 is TGCAGTGCTAGTATTGGACTAGATGGAGGCCAAGGGCAGTACTTC.

This clonotype was seen at least ten times. The V call is TRBV28, the J call TRBJ2-4; no clear D. This CDR3 region has 12 residues. V gave up 5 bases and J gave up 6 bases, with 8 bases separating them. Germline V gene data show CDR1 as MDHEN and CDR2 as SYDVKM. The CDR3 sequence: CASSPPLNIQYF. The CDR3 DNA sequence: TGTGCCAGCAGTCCCCCCCTAAACATTCAGTACTTC.

There are a few counts of this clonotype. The V and J genes are TRBV11-2 and TRBJ1-3; D might be TRBD1 (5 bases). The germline V gene has CDR1 SGHAT and CDR2 FQNNGV. V shed 3 bases and J shed 2 bases, with 8 bases lying between them. The CDR3 loop spans 14 amino acids. The CDR3 region is CASSFGGTGNTIYF. CDR3 in DNA: TGTGCCAGCAGCTTCGGGGGAACTGGAAACACCATATATTTT.

V usage is TRBV6-1 and J usage is TRBJ1-3, with 11 bases aligning to TRBD1. The CDR3 is made up of 15 amino acids. The J segment lost 6 bases and the V segment lost 6 bases, leaving 7 bases of the junction unmatched. Germline V gives CDR1 MNHNS, CDR2 SASEGT. The CDR3 here is CASRYPGQGENTIYF. CDR3 coding DNA: TGTGCCAGCAGATATCCGGGACAGGGGGAAAACACCATATATTTT.

This clonotype came up many times. V is TRBV5-5 and J is TRBJ1-5, with no clear D. This CDR3 has 14 amino acids. Germline V gene sequence: CDR1 SGHKS, CDR2 YYEKEE (reference sequence). V was trimmed by 0 bases and J by 3 bases, leaving 7 bases between them. The CDR3 loop reads CASSLATVNQPQHF. In DNA form, the CDR3 reads TGTGCCAGCAGCTTGGCTACAGTCAATCAGCCCCAGCATTTT.

By frequency in the sample, this clonotype is medium-sized (0.01 to 0.1%). V gene TRBV5-1 combines with J gene TRBJ1-5; 8 nucleotides line up with TRBD1. The CDR3 consists of 14 residues. The junction had 5 bases not matched to a gene; V was cut back by 5 bases and J by 4 bases. From germline, CDR1 is SGHRS and CDR2 YFSETQ. The CDR3 reads CASSLTGENQPQHF. The CDR3 DNA reads as TGCGCCAGCAGTCTGACAGGGGAAAATCAGCCCCAGCATTTT.

In this sample, this clonotype turned up a few times. The gene calls are TRBV7-2 and TRBJ2-1; 10 nucleotides agree with TRBD2. Germline V gene data show CDR1 as SGHTA and CDR2 as FQGNSA. The CDR3 totals 16 residues. J gave up 5 bases and V 1 base, and 5 bases lay outside the gene matches. This CDR3 reads CASSLDSGGLNNEQFF. In nucleotides, the CDR3 is TGTGCCAGCAGCTTAGATAGCGGGGGGCTTAACAATGAGCAGTTCTTC.

J is TRBJ2-7 and V is TRBV28, with D tentatively TRBD1 or TRBD2 (5 bases each). Germline CDR1 MDHEN, CDR2 SYDVKM. The V gene lost 8 bases and the J gene lost 0 bases, with 11 bases spanning the gap. The CDR3 is made up of 13 amino acids. CDR3 coding DNA: TGTGCCAGCGGGGGTGGGGGCTCCTACGAGCAGTACTTC. It codes for CASGGGGSYEQYF.

This clonotype was seen only a few times. The CDR3 region is CASSLFDGASQPQHF. CDR3 nucleotides: TGTGCCAGCAGTTTATTCGACGGGGCGAGTCAGCCCCAGCATTTT. V gene TRBV28 combines with J gene TRBJ1-5; possible D gene TRBD1, 5 bases. Germline V gene data show CDR1 as MDHEN and CDR2 as SYDVKM. Between the trimmed V and J ends, which lost 1 base and 6 bases, there was a span of 13 bases. The CDR3 is made up of 15 amino acids.

The gene calls are TRBV20-1 and TRBJ2-1; tentatively, D is TRBD1 or TRBD2 (7 bases each). Germline V gene data show CDR1 as DFQATT and CDR2 as SNEGSKA (reference sequence). The ends were cut back, 2 bases at V and 6 bases at J, with 17 bases in the middle. The CDR3 covers 15 residues. This CDR3 reads CSARYPGGGVNEQFF. The CDR3 DNA follows: TGCAGTGCTAGATATCCAGGGGGGGGGGTCAATGAGCAGTTCTTC.

This clonotype was seen only a few times. V is TRBV5-1 and J is TRBJ2-3; 12 bases fit TRBD1. CDR1 is SGHRS and CDR2 is YFSETQ in the germline V gene. The ends lost 0 bases at V and 4 bases at J; junction bases unmatched: 3. The CDR3 spans 16 residues. CDR3 bases: TGCGCCAGCAGCTTGGGGGACAGGGGGCGAGCAGATACGCAGTATTTT. Its protein is CASSLGDRGRADTQYF.

V and J are TRBV3-1 and TRBJ2-1; weak D call: TRBD1 (5 bases). V was clipped by 0 bases and J by 8 bases, with 14 bases between them. The germline CDR1 and CDR2 sequences are LGHDT and YNNKEL (reference sequence). CDR3 length equals 15 residues. The CDR3 region is CASSQDPRAGDEQFF. In DNA form, the CDR3 reads TGTGCCAGCAGCCAAGATCCCAGGGCAGGAGATGAGCAGTTCTTC.

Ten or more counts support this clonotype. The chain links TRBV20-1 to TRBJ2-3, with D possibly being TRBD1 (6 bases). There are 14 residues in the CDR3. V was clipped by 3 bases and J by 3 bases, with 13 bases between them. Germline V gene data show CDR1 as DFQATT and CDR2 as SNEGSKA (reference sequence). CDR3 in amino acids: CSASLAGETDTQYF. In nucleotides, the CDR3 is TGCAGTGCTAGTTTGGCAGGGGAAACAGATACGCAGTATTTT.

In this sample, this clonotype turned up a few times. The chain couples TRBV29-1 to TRBJ2-1; D gene ambiguous. V lost 3 bases, J lost 8 bases, and 14 bases lay in between. Germline V CDR1 and CDR2: SQVTM, ANQGSEA. The CDR3 spans 13 residues. The CDR3 DNA reads as TGCAGCGTTGAGAAGCGAGGTCACCATGAGCAGTTCTTC. It translates to CSVEKRGHHEQFF.

In its sample, this clonotype was seen many times. In DNA, the CDR3 is TGTGCCAGCAGCGTTGACGTCTGGCGCGAGCAGTACTTC. Translating gives CASSVDVWREQYF. The V gene is TRBV9, the J gene TRBJ2-7; D not certain. CDR3 length: 13 residues. CDR1 is SGDLS, CDR2 YYNGEE, per germline. The V end lost 2 bases, the J end lost 6 bases, and 12 bases lay between the germline ends.

DNA of the CDR3: TGTGCCACCAGTGATCCACGGGGGGATACGCAGTATTTT. Translation: CATSDPRGDTQYF. This chain joins TRBV24-1 and TRBJ2-3; weak D call: TRBD2 (6 bases). Germline CDR1 is KGHDR and CDR2 is SFDVKD. The V gene lost 3 bases and the J gene lost 6 bases, with 9 bases spanning the gap. The CDR3 length is 13 residues.

This clonotype has a count of ten or more. The CDR3 DNA reads TGTGCCACCTTAGGGACAGGGTTTACTGAAGCTTTCTTT. This encodes CATLGTGFTEAFF. This rearrangement joins TRBV6-1 to TRBJ1-1; the match to TRBD1 covers 9 bases. V lost 10 bases, J lost 5 bases, and 8 bases stayed unmatched. The germline gives CDR1 MNHNS, CDR2 SASEGT. The CDR3 extends over 13 amino acids.

V gene TRBV5-1 combines with J gene TRBJ2-5, with D perhaps matching TRBD1 (5 bases). Per germline, CDR1 SGHRS and CDR2 YFSETQ. The CDR3 loop spans 18 amino acids. V shed 0 bases and J shed 0 bases, with 18 bases lying between them. This chain's CDR3 is CASSLATVKGMDQETQYF. CDR3 in DNA: TGCGCCAGCAGCTTGGCGACGGTCAAGGGGATGGACCAAGAGACCCAGTACTTC.

There are many counts of this clonotype. The chain uses TRBV7-2 and TRBJ2-2; D ambiguous. CDR3 length: 12 residues. Germline assignment: CDR1 SGHTA and CDR2 FQGNSA. V gave up 5 bases and J gave up 7 bases, with 8 bases separating them. The DNA for the CDR3 is TGTGCCAGCAGCCTGGACCTCGGGGAGCTGTTTTTT. This translates into CASSLDLGELFF.